This T cell receptor (beta chain) came from a study of OX40 agonist ivuxolimab in advanced cancers. Overall study: Ivuxolimab is a fully human IgG2 antibody that activates OX40 (CD134). Each patient was given ivuxolimab into a vein every 2 weeks, at 0.01 to 10 mg/kg. General study findings and limits: Partial responders treated at 0.1-3.0 mg/kg exhibited clonal expansion among the lowest measured.

This table comes from immunoSEQ multiplex PCR, and its TCRdb copy is limited to in-frame clones, with some not included. The table lists roughly 60,000 clones, roughly nine tenths of them singletons, with more than 13% in the top ten. Patients were excluded for autoimmune disease history or systemic immunosuppression. A note on this clone: The target antigen is unknown.

This clonotype was sampled from an adult with an advanced solid tumor such as melanoma, head and neck, liver or kidney cancer. The sequencing here drew on CD4+ or CD8+ T cells sorted from blood, taken in a trial of the OX40 agonist ivuxolimab.

CDR3 sequence (DNA): TGTGCCAGCAGCTTGCTGCGGGGGGCCAATCAGCCCCAGCATTTT. It translates to CASSLLRGANQPQHF. This chain links TRBV5-6 with TRBJ1-5; TRBD1 is a possible D gene (6 bases). The germline V and J ends were trimmed by 1 base and 3 bases, with 11 bases remaining between them. Germline CDR1 is SGHDT and CDR2 is YYEEEE. This CDR3 spans 15 amino acids.